A selection of T cell receptor beta chains follows, all from one sample in a study of cytomegalovirus exposure and HLA in healthy donors. Assay: immunoSEQ multiplex PCR; the TCRdb copy retains only in-frame clones and omits some. In the table there are 200,000 or so clones, about 79% of which are singletons. The sequenced sample was PBMCs. The receptors were gathered from a woman in her thirties in good health and CMV-seropositive. The CDR3 runs from the conserved cysteine through the conserved F or W. The D gene is left open where the match is weak. Part of the rows lack a size; the others show once, few, many or a class for expanded clones.

TRBV2	-	TRBD2	TRBJ2-1	CASSLAGISYNEQFF	TGTGCCAGCAGTTTAGCGGGGATCTCCTACAATGAGCAGTTCTTC
TRBV7-8	-	-	TRBJ1-5	CASSIQTQNQPQHF	TGTGCCAGCAGCATACAGACACAAAATCAGCCCCAGCATTTT
TRBV5-1	-	-	TRBJ2-5	CASSLGPTRETQYF	TGCGCCAGCAGCTTGGGGCCGACGCGGGAGACCCAGTACTTC
TRBV28	-	TRBD1	TRBJ1-2	CASSDRGWVDGYTF	TGTGCCAGCAGTGACAGGGGGTGGGTAGATGGCTACACCTTC
TRBV10-3	-	-	TRBJ1-2	CAIRTGDAYGYTF	TGTGCCATCAGAACAGGCGACGCCTATGGCTACACCTTC
TRBV7-9	-	TRBD1	TRBJ2-7	CASSLARGLSEQYF	TGTGCCAGCAGCTTAGCCAGGGGGCTTTCCGAGCAGTACTTC
TRBV28	-	-	TRBJ1-5	CASSLSGLPQHF	TGTGCCAGCAGTTTAAGTGGACTGCCCCAGCATTTT
TRBV5-1	-	TRBD1	TRBJ2-3	CASTLPPPGQGSDTQYF	TGCGCCAGCACCCTTCCTCCTCCCGGACAGGGGAGTGATACGCAGTATTTT
TRBV9	-	-	TRBJ2-2	CASSAPLGNQNTGELFF	TGTGCCAGCAGCGCCCCTCTGGGCAACCAAAACACCGGGGAGCTGTTTTTT
TRBV28	-	-	TRBJ1-2	CASRYTGNAGYTF	TGTGCCAGCAGGTATACAGGGAATGCAGGCTACACCTTC
TRBV7-6	-	TRBD2	TRBJ2-1	CASSLFAGRALGEQFF	TGTGCCAGCAGCTTATTCGCCGGGAGGGCCTTGGGTGAGCAGTTCTTC
TRBV7-9	-	-	TRBJ2-2	CASRQGNTGELFF	TGTGCCAGCAGACAGGGGAACACCGGGGAGCTGTTTTTT
TRBV10-3	-	TRBD2	TRBJ2-5	CAISESKRGVTRETQYF	TGTGCCATCAGTGAGTCGAAGCGGGGGGTGACAAGAGAGACCCAGTACTTC
TRBV18	once	TRBD2	TRBJ2-1	CASSPTLAGGNNEQFF	TGTGCCAGCTCACCTACATTAGCGGGAGGGAACAATGAGCAGTTCTTC
TRBV4-2	-	TRBD2	TRBJ2-7	CASSQLANPGLAGGQGPEQYF	TGTGCCAGCAGCCAGTTGGCCAATCCGGGACTAGCGGGAGGGCAAGGTCCCGAGCAGTACTTC
TRBV29-1	-	-	TRBJ1-1	CSGQTGTGDTEAFF	TGCAGCGGCCAAACCGGGACTGGAGACACTGAAGCTTTCTTT
TRBV5-1	-	-	TRBJ1-1	CASSLGTANTEAFF	TGCGCCAGCAGCTTAGGAACAGCGAACACTGAAGCTTTCTTT
TRBV15	-	-	TRBJ1-5	CATSPGLFSNQPQHF	TGTGCCACCAGCCCTGGACTGTTTAGCAATCAGCCCCAGCATTTT
TRBV7-9	-	TRBD2	TRBJ2-1	CASSGGGTSGTYEQFF	TGTGCCAGCAGCGGGGGAGGGACTAGCGGGACATATGAGCAGTTCTTC
TRBV6-5	-	-	TRBJ1-2	CASSSTSGNGYTF	TGTGCCAGCAGTTCTACATCAGGGAATGGCTACACCTTC
TRBV5-6	-	TRBD2	TRBJ2-1	CASSPGGAYNEQFF	TGTGCCAGCAGCCCGGGGGGGGCCTACAATGAGCAGTTCTTC
TRBV6-1	-	-	TRBJ1-1	CASSPQFEAFF	TGTGCCAGCAGTCCACAGTTTGAAGCTTTCTTT
TRBV4-2	-	-	TRBJ2-2	CASSQDYIGELFF	TGTGCCAGCAGCCAAGATTACATCGGGGAGCTGTTTTTT
TRBV27	few	-	TRBJ2-7	CASRSGYEQYF	TGTGCCAGCAGATCGGGATACGAGCAGTACTTC
TRBV4-1	-	TRBD2	TRBJ2-3	CASSQVRAGGADTQYF	TGCGCCAGCAGCCAAGTCCGTGCGGGAGGGGCGGATACGCAGTATTTT
TRBV5-6	-	-	TRBJ1-1	CASSIRVTDSMNTEAFF	TGTGCCAGCTCCATAAGAGTGACCGACTCCATGAACACTGAAGCTTTCTTT
TRBV2	-	-	TRBJ2-1	CASSVGAGDEQFF	TGTGCCAGCAGCGTTGGCGCAGGGGATGAGCAGTTCTTC